This entry describes one T cell receptor (beta chain). Trimming removed 3 bases from V and 2 bases from J; junction bases left unmatched: 3. Looked up from germline, CDR1 is KGHSH and CDR2 is LQKENI. The length of the CDR3 is 15 residues. This table comes from immunoSEQ multiplex PCR, and its TCRdb copy is limited to in-frame clones, with some not included. The sample contains about 72,000 clones, 91% of which appear only once. The data belong to a study of T cell changes during pregnancy in multiple sclerosis. The sequenced sample was peripheral blood, obtained in the third trimester of pregnancy. The gene calls are TRBV18 and TRBJ1-4; TRBD1 matches at 7 bases. This TCR derives from a female donor in good health, enrolled as a control in a pregnancy study. CDR3: CASSPDRATNEKLFF. Written as DNA, the CDR3 is TGTGCCAGCTCACCCGACAGGGCTACTAATGAAAAACTGTTTTTT.